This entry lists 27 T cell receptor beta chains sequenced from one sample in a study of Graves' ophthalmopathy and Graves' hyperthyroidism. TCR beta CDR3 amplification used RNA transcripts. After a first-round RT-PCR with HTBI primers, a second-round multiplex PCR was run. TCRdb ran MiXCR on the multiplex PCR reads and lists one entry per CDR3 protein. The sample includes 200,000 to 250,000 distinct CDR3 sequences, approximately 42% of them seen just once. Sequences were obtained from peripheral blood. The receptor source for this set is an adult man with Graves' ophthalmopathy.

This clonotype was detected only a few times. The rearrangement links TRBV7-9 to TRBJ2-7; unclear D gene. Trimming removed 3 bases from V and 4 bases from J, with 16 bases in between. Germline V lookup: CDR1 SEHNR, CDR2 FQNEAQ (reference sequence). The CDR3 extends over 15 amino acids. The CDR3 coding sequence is TGTGCCAGCAGCTTTGCAGACGAGGAACCGTACGAGCAGTACTTC. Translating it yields CASSFADEEPYEQYF.

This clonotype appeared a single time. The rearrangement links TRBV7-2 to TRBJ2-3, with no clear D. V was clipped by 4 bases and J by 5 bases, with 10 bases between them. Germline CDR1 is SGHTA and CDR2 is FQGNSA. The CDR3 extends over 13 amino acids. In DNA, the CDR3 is TGTGCCAGCAGCTGGCGACCTGAAGATACGCAGTATTTT. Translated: CASSWRPEDTQYF.

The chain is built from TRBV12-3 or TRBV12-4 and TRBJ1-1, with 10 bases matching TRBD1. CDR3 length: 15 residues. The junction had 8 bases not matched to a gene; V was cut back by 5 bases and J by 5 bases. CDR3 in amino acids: CASSRGTGVRTEAFF. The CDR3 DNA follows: TGTGCCAGCAGTCGGGGGACAGGGGTACGGACTGAAGCTTTCTTT.

The CDR3 sequence is CASSAPGTNQPQHF. DNA of the CDR3: TGTGCCAGCAGCGCACCGGGAACCAATCAGCCCCAGCATTTT. The genes are TRBV7-9 and TRBJ1-5; D gene unclear. CDR3 length: 14 amino acids. V dropped 5 bases and J dropped 3 bases, with 11 bases sitting between them. CDR1 and CDR2 from the germline V gene are SEHNR and FQNEAQ (reference sequence).

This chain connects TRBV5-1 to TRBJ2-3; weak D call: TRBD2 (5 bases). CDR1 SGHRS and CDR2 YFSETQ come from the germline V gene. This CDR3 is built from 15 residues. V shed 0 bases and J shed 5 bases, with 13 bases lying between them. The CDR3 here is CASSLEVQRQDTQYF. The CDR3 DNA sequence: TGCGCCAGCAGCTTGGAGGTGCAGCGGCAAGATACGCAGTATTTT.

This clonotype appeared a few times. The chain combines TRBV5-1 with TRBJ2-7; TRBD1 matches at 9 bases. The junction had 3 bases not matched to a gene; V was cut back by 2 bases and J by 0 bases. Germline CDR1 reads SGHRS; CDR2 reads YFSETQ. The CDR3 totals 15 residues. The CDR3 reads CASSLGQGTSYEQYF. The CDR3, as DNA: TGCGCCAGCAGCTTAGGACAGGGGACCTCCTACGAGCAGTACTTC.

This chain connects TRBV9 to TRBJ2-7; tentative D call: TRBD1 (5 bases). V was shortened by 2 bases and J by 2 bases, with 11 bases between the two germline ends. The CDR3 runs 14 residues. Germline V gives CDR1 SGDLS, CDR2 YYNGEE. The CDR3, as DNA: TGTGCCAGCAGCGTCGACAGCGCAGCCTACGAGCAGTACTTC. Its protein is CASSVDSAAYEQYF.

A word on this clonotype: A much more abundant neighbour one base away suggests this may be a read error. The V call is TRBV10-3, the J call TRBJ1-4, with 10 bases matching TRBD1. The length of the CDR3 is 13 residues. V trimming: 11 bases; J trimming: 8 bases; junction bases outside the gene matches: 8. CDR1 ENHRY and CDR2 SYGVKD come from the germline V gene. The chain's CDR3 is CAYKGQGHEKLFF. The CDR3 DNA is TGTGCCTACAAGGGACAGGGGCACGAAAAACTGTTTTTT.

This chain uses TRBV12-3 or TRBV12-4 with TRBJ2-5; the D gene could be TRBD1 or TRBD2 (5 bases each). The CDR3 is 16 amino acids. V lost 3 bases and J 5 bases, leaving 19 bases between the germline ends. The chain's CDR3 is CASSFWGLATGETQYF. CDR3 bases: TGTGCCAGCAGTTTTTGGGGGTTGGCCACCGGGGAGACCCAGTACTTC.

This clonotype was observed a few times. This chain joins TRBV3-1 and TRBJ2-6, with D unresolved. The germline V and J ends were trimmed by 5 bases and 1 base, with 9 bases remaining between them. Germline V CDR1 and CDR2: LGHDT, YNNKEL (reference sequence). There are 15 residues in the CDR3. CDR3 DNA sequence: TGTGCCAGCAGCGGAAGGCGATCTGGGGCCAACGTCCTGACTTTC. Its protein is CASSGRRSGANVLTF.

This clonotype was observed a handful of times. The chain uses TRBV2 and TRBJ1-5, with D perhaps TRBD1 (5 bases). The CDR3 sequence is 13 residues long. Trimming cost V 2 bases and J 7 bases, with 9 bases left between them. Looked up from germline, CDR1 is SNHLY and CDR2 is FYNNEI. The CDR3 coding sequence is TGTGCCAGCAGTGAAAGTGGGGGGCAGCCCCAGCATTTT. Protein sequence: CASSESGGQPQHF.

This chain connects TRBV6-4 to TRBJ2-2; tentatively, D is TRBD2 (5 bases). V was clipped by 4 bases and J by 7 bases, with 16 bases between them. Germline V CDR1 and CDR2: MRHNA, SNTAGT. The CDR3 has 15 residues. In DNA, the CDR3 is TGTGCCAGCAGTGGCGGACTGAAAGCTCGCGGGGAGCTGTTTTTT. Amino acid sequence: CASSGGLKARGELFF.

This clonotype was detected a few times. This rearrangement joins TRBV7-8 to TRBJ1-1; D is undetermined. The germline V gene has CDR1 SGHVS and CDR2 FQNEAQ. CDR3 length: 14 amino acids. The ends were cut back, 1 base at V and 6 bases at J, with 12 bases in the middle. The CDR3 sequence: CASSLGPHGAEAFF. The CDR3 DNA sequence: TGTGCCAGCAGCTTAGGACCCCATGGGGCTGAAGCTTTCTTT.

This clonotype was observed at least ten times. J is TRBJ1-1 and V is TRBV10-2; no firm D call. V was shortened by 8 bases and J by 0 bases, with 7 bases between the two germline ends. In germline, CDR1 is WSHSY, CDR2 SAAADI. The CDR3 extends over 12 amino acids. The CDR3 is CASYRLNTEAFF. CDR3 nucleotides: TGCGCCAGCTACCGGCTGAACACTGAAGCTTTCTTT.

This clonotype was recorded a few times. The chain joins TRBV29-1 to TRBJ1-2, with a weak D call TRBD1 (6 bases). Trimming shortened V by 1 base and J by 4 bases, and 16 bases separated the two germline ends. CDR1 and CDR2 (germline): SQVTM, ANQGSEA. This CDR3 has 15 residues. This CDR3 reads CSVEVRGGLTYGYTF. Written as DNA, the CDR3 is TGCAGCGTTGAAGTTAGGGGGGGGCTTACCTATGGCTACACCTTC.

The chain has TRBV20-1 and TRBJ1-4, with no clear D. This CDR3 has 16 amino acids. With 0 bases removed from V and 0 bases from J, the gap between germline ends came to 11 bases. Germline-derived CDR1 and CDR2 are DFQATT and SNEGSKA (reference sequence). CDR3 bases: TGCAGTGCTAGAGATATGGTGTCGCCAACTAATGAAAAACTGTTTTTT. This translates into CSARDMVSPTNEKLFF.

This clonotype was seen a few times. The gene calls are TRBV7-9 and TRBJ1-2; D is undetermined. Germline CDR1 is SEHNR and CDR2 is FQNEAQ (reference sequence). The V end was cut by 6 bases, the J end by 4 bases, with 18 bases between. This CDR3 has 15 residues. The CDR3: CASSFSDPDGYGYTF. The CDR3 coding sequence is TGTGCCAGCAGTTTCTCCGACCCGGATGGCTATGGCTACACCTTC.

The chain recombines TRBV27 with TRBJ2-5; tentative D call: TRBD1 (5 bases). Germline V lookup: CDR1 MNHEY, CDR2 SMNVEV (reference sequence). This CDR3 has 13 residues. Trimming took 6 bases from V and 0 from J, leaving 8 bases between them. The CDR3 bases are TGTGCCAGCAGAGGACATAACCAAGAGACCCAGTACTTC. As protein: CASRGHNQETQYF.

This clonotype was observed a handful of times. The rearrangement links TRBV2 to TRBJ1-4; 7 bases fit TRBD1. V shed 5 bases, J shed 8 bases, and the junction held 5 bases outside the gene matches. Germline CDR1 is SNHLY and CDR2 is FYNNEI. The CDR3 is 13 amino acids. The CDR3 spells CASSSTGSEKLFF. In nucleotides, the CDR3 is TGTGCCAGCAGTTCGACAGGGTCGGAAAAACTGTTTTTT.

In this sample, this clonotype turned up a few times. The CDR3 nucleotides read TGCAGTGCTAGGAGACAGGGGGGTAATTCACCCCTCCACTTT. Residues: CSARRQGGNSPLHF. The chain links TRBV20-1 to TRBJ1-6, with 9 bases identical to TRBD1. This CDR3 contains 14 residues. V lost 3 bases, J lost 6 bases, and 3 bases stayed unmatched. The germline CDR1 and CDR2 sequences are DFQATT and SNEGSKA (reference sequence).

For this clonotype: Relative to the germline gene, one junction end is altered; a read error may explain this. Here the CDR3 DNA reads TGCGCCAGCAGCTTGGCCGGGAACGGTTCACCCCTCCACTTT. Its translation is CASSLAGNGSPLHF. V gene TRBV5-8 combines with J gene TRBJ1-6; D is ambiguous. There are 14 residues in the CDR3. Germline CDR1 SGHTS, CDR2 YDEGEE.

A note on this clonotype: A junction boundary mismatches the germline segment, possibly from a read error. The CDR3 spells CSAERQGGSEAFF. DNA for the CDR3: TGCAGCGCTGAAAGACAGGGTGGGTCTGAAGCTTTCTTT. The chain has TRBV29-1 and TRBJ1-1; 7 bases are shared with TRBD1. There are 13 residues in the CDR3. CDR1 is SQVTM and CDR2 is ANQGSEA in the germline V gene. The full variable domain, completed using reference TRBV29-1 and TRBJ1-1, is SAVISQKPSRDICQRGTSLTIQCQVDSQVTMMFWYRQQPGQSLTLIATANQGSEATYESGFVIDKFPISRPNLTFSTLTVSNMSPEDSSIYLCSAERQGGSEAFFGQGTRLTVV.

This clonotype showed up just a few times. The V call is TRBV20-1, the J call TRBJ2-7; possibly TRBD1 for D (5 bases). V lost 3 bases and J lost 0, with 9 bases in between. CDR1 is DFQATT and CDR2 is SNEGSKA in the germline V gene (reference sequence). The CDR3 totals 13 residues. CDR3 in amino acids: CSARGRVSYEQYF. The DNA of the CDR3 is TGCAGTGCTAGGGGCAGGGTCTCCTACGAGCAGTACTTC.

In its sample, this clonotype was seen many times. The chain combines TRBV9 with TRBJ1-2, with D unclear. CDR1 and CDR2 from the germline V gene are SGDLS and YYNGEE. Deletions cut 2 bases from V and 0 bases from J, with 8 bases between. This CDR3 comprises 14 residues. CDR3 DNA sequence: TGTGCCAGCAGCGTTCAGAGTACTAACTATGGCTACACCTTC. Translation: CASSVQSTNYGYTF.

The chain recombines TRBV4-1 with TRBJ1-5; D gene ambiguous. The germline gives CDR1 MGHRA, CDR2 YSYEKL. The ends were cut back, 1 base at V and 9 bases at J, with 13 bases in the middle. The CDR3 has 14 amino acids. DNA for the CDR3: TGCGCCAGCAGCCAAGTAGGCAGGTCAACGCCCCAGCATTTT. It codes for CASSQVGRSTPQHF.

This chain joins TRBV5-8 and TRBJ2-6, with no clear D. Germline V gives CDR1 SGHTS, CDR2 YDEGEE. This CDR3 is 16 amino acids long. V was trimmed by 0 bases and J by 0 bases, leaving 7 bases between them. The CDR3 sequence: CASSLASYSGANVLTF. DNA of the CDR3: TGTGCCAGCAGCTTGGCCTCCTACTCTGGGGCCAACGTCCTGACTTTC. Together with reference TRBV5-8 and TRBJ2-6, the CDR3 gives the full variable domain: EAGVTQSPTHLIKTRGQQATLRCSPISGHTSVYWYQQALGLGLQFLLWYDEGEERNRGNFPPRFSGRQFPNYSSELNVNALELEDSALYLCASSLASYSGANVLTFGAGSRLTVL.

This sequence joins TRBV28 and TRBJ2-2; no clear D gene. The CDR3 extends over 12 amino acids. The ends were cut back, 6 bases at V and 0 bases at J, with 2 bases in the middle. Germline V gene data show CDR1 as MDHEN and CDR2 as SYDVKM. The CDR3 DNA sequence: TGTGCCAGCAGAGCGAACACCGGGGAGCTGTTTTTT. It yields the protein CASRANTGELFF.